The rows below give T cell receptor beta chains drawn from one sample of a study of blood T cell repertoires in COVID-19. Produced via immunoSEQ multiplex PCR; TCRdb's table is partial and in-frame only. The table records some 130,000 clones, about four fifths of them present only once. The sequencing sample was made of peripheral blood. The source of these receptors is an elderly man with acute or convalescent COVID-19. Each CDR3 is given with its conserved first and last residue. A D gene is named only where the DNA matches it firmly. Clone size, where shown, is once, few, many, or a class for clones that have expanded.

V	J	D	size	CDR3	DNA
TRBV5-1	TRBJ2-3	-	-	CASSRRWQPDTQYF	TGCGCCAGCAGCCGGAGATGGCAGCCAGATACGCAGTATTTT
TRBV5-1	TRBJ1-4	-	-	CASSDSATNEKLFF	TGCGCCAGCAGCGACAGTGCAACTAATGAAAAACTGTTTTTT
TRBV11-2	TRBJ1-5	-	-	CASSWGRGGNQPQHF	TGTGCCAGCAGCTGGGGACGGGGGGGCAATCAGCCCCAGCATTTT
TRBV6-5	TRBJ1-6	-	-	CASSRSQEGSPLHF	TGTGCCAGCAGTCGTAGTCAGGAAGGATCACCCCTCCACTTT
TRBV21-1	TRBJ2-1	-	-	CASSKGIERKFF	TGTGCCAGCAGCAAAGGAATAGAACGAAAGTTCTTC
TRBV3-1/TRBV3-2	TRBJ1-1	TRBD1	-	CASSQQGVTEAFF	TGTGCCAGCAGCCAACAGGGGGTCACTGAAGCTTTCTTT
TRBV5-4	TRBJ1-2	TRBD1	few	CASSPGQGLYGYTF	TGTGCCAGCAGCCCGGGACAGGGGTTGTATGGCTACACCTTC
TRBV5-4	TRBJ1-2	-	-	CASSFEGVNGYTF	TGTGCCAGCAGCTTCGAGGGGGTAAATGGCTACACCTTC
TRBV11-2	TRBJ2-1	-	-	CASSPRGNYNEQFF	TGTGCCAGCAGCCCCAGGGGTAACTACAATGAGCAGTTCTTC
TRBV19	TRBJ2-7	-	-	CANIRGTEYEQYF	TGTGCCAATATTAGAGGCACCGAGTACGAGCAGTACTTC
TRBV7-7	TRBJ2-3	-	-	CASSLSPNTDTQYF	TGTGCTAGCAGCTTATCCCCTAACACAGATACGCAGTATTTT
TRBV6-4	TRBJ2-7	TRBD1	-	CASSPDRAGEQYF	TGTGCCAGCAGCCCGGACAGGGCGGGTGAGCAGTACTTC
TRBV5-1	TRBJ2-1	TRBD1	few	CASSFGTGLYNEQFF	TGCGCCAGCAGCTTCGGGACAGGGTTATACAATGAGCAGTTCTTC
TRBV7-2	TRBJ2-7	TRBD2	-	CASSIPGLALEQYF	TGTGCCAGCAGCATACCGGGACTAGCTTTAGAGCAGTACTTC
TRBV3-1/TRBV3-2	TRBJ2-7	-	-	CASSQDEGTYYEQYF	TGTGCCAGCAGCCAAGATGAGGGGACATACTACGAGCAGTACTTC
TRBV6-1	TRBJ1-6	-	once	CASSGRGSSYNSPLHF	TGTGCCAGCAGTGGGAGAGGGAGCTCCTATAATTCACCCCTCCACTTT
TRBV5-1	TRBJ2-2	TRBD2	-	CASRGGSSNTGELFF	TGCGCCAGCAGGGGAGGGTCTTCGAACACCGGGGAGCTGTTTTTT
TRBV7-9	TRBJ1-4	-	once	CASSLALTENEKLFF	TGTGCCAGCAGCTTAGCGCTAACAGAAAATGAAAAACTGTTTTTT
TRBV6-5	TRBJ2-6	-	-	CASNQQGSGANVLTF	TGTGCCAGCAACCAACAGGGTTCTGGGGCCAACGTCCTGACTTTC
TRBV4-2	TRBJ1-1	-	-	CASSQDLRTEAFF	TGTGCCAGCAGCCAAGATCTCCGTACTGAAGCTTTCTTT
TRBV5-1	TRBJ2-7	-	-	CASSLGSGPNYEQYF	TGCGCCAGCAGCTTGGGGTCAGGGCCTAACTACGAGCAGTACTTC
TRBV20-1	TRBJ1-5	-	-	CSASGGLEAPQHF	TGCAGTGCTAGTGGTGGGCTGGAGGCGCCCCAGCATTTT
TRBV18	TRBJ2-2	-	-	CASSPLLLESTGELFF	TGTGCCAGCTCACCACTCCTTCTCGAGAGCACCGGGGAGCTGTTTTTT
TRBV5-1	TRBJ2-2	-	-	CASSPRKGANTGELFF	TGCGCCAGCAGCCCCAGGAAGGGGGCGAACACCGGGGAGCTGTTTTTT
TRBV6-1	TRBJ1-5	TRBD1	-	CASSEPGQGIGQPQHF	TGTGCCAGCAGTGAGCCGGGACAGGGAATAGGCCAGCCCCAGCATTTT
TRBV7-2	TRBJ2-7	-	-	CASSPSSYEQYF	TGTGCCAGCAGCCCGAGCTCCTACGAGCAGTACTTC
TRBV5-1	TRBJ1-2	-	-	CASRREVGLPPEGYTF	TGCGCCAGCAGGCGAGAAGTGGGTCTGCCCCCGGAGGGCTACACCTTC
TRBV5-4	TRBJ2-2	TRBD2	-	CASSSSRSGGTTGELFF	TGTGCCAGCAGCTCCAGTCGTAGCGGGGGGACCACCGGGGAGCTGTTTTTT
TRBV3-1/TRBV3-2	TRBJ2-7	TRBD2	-	CASSQVGLAGISF	TGTGCCAGCAGCCAAGTTGGACTAGCGGGGATCAGCTTC
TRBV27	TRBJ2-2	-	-	CASRTFYRQETNTGELFF	TGTGCCAGCAGGACATTTTACCGACAGGAAACGAACACCGGGGAGCTGTTTTTT
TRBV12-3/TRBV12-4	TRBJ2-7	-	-	CASSSFYEQYF	TGTGCCAGCAGTTCCTTCTACGAGCAGTACTTC
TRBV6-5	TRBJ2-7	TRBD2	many	CASSLSGGGYEQYF	TGTGCCAGCAGTTTGAGCGGGGGGGGGTACGAGCAGTACTTC
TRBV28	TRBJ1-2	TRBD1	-	CASSSLDRVGGYTF	TGTGCCAGCAGTTCCCTCGACAGGGTGGGTGGCTACACCTTC
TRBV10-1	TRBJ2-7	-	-	CASSELSTGGARDEQYF	TGCGCCAGCAGTGAGTTAAGTACAGGGGGGGCCCGGGACGAGCAGTACTTC
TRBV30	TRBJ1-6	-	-	CAWSDDRPLSSYNSPLHF	TGTGCCTGGAGTGATGACAGACCCTTAAGCTCCTATAATTCACCCCTCCACTTT
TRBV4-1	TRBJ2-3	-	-	CASSQDREGGGSTDTQYF	TGCGCCAGCAGCCAAGATCGGGAAGGGGGGGGGAGCACAGATACGCAGTATTTT
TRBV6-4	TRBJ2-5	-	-	CASSDGAGEETQYF	TGTGCCAGCAGTGACGGGGCAGGGGAGGAGACCCAGTACTTC
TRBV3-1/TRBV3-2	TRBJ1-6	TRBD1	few	CASSFLRDRGNSPLHF	TGTGCCAGCAGCTTCCTGAGGGACAGGGGTAATTCACCCCTCCACTTT
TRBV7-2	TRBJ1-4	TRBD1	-	CASSIQGGANEKLFF	TGTGCCAGCAGCATACAGGGGGGAGCTAATGAAAAACTGTTTTTT
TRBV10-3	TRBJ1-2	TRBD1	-	CAISESTGGYGYTF	TGTGCCATCAGTGAGTCGACAGGGGGCTATGGCTACACCTTC
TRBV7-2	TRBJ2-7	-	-	CASSSYTSEQYF	TGTGCCAGCAGCTCCTATACGAGCGAGCAGTACTTC
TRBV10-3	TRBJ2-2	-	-	CATGQVSGGGGELFF	TGTGCCACAGGACAGGTTTCAGGAGGAGGGGGGGAGCTGTTTTTT
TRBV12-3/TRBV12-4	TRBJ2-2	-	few	CASSRGGELFF	TGTGCCAGCTCAAGGGGCGGGGAGCTGTTTTTT
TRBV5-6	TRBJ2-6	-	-	CASSFGHRSGANVLTF	TGTGCCAGCAGCTTTGGGCACAGATCTGGGGCCAACGTCCTGACTTTC
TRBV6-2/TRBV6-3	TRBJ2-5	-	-	CASSYLAEETQYF	TGTGCCAGCAGTTACCTAGCAGAGGAGACCCAGTACTTC
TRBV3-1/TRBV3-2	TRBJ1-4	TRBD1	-	CASSLPDRGTNEKLFF	TGTGCCAGCAGCCTTCCGGACAGGGGAACTAATGAAAAACTGTTTTTT
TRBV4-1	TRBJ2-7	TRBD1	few	CASSPGTGSREQYF	TGCGCCAGTTCACCCGGGACAGGGTCTCGCGAGCAGTACTTC
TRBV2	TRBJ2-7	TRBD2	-	CASSEALSGGASEQYF	TGTGCCAGCAGTGAAGCGCTTAGCGGGGGGGCCTCCGAGCAGTACTTC
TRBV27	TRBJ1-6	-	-	CASRVGGSSYNSPLHF	TGTGCCAGCAGGGTGGGGGGGAGCTCCTATAATTCACCCCTCCACTTT
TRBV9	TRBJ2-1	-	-	CASSVLNLGYNEQFF	TGTGCCAGCAGCGTATTGAACCTCGGCTACAATGAGCAGTTCTTC
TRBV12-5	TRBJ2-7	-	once	CASGLAPGAGSYEQYF	TGTGCTAGTGGTTTGGCTCCCGGTGCGGGGAGCTACGAGCAGTACTTC